Listed here is a single TCR beta chain. What it binds is not known. The PCR ran on 60 Vbeta and 13 Jbeta primers. In the authors' methods: Around 80 million unique TCR beta chains, roughly 11 million of them shared, were counted by a later analysis. Assay used: immunoSEQ multiplex PCR; TCRdb lists only in-frame clones, some missing. The V and J calls and clone size come from that table; D and trimming were worked out from the DNA. The sample lists 110,000 to 150,000 clones; roughly 85% were seen once. This sample was taken from a study of cytomegalovirus exposure and HLA in healthy donors. Study observations and caveats: Earlier results showed most TCR beta V segments being productive about 90% or about 30% of the time. V segments that were indistinguishable, TRBV6-2 and TRBV6-3 among them, were omitted from analysis.

The CDR3 consists of 17 residues. The V end was cut by 5 bases, the J end by 6 bases, with 22 bases between. The V gene's germline CDR1 is LNHNV and CDR2 YYDKDF (reference sequence). Source material: PBMCs. This sequence originates from a male donor in good health and CMV-seronegative. This sequence joins TRBV15 and TRBJ1-4, with D tentatively TRBD1 (5 bases). The CDR3 loop reads CATSGHVNRREDEKLFF. CDR3 nucleotides: TGTGCCACCAGCGGGCATGTGAACAGGAGGGAGGATGAAAAACTGTTTTTT.